This T cell receptor (beta chain) was captured in a study of cytomegalovirus exposure and HLA in healthy donors. The CDR3 has 13 amino acids. With 60 Vbeta and 13 Jbeta primers, the PCR was carried out. Produced via immunoSEQ multiplex PCR; TCRdb's table is partial and in-frame only. Of 100,000 to 150,000 clones in the sample, roughly 80% were seen once. Sequencing was done on a sample of PBMCs. The TCR originated in a girl aged 2 to 10 in good health and CMV-seronegative. This chain uses TRBV21-1 with TRBJ1-2; the DNA was not used to check the table's D call, TRBD1. TRBV21-1 is a known pseudogene. The CDR3 region is CASSKGQGNGYTF. The CDR3 coding sequence is TGTGCCAGCAGCAAGGGGCAGGGAAATGGCTACACCTTC.